These T cell receptor beta chains were read from a single sample in a study of CD8+CD57+ T cells in acquired aplastic anemia. TCRdb re-analysed the reads in MiXCR, keeping a single row per CDR3 protein. The sample holds roughly 250,000 distinct CDR3 sequences, 82% seen once. The sequencing input was sorted CD4+, CD8+, or CD8+CD57+ T cells (not recorded which) from PBMCs. The receptor set was obtained from a human donor with aplastic anemia. Both conserved end residues are part of each CDR3. A D gene is named only where the DNA matches it firmly. Only some rows state a clone size, as once, few, many or a class for expanded clones.

>12|TRBV2|few|NA|TRBJ2-5
CASIGAAGTQYF
TGTGCCAGCATCGGGGCAGCGGGGACCCAGTACTTC
>17|TRBV7-6|NA|TRBD1|TRBJ1-2
CASSSDRGRRANYGYTF
TGTGCCAGCAGCTCGGACAGGGGTCGGAGAGCTAACTATGGCTACACCTTC
>12|TRBV7-7|NA|TRBD2|TRBJ2-3
CASSEGCGRKYF
TGTGCCAGCAGCGAGGGTTGCGGGAGGAAGTATTTT
>16|TRBV7-8|NA|NA|TRBJ1-6
CASSLGGGADTQYLHF
TGTGCCAGCAGCTTAGGGGGGGGCGCCGATACGCAGTATCTCCACTTT
>16|TRBV13|many|TRBD1|TRBJ1-2
CASRGGTGGVGYGYTF
TGTGCCAGCAGGGGGGGAACAGGGGGCGTGGGCTATGGCTACACCTTC
>16|TRBV9|few|TRBD2|TRBJ2-1
CASSAQRSGGSDEQFF
TGTGCCAGCAGCGCCCAAAGAAGCGGGGGAAGTGATGAGCAGTTCTTC
>14|TRBV2|few|NA|TRBJ2-7
CASGDGGTDYEQYF
TGTGCCAGCGGGGACGGGGGCACAGACTACGAGCAGTACTTC
>13|TRBV2|NA|TRBD2|TRBJ2-5
CASGGGGPDTQYF
TGTGCCAGCGGCGGCGGGGGGCCCGACACGCAGTACTTT
>13|TRBV2|NA|NA|TRBJ2-3
CCASGVGSDTQYF
TGTTGTGCCAGCGGCGTAGGGTCAGATACGCAGTATTTT
>13|TRBV5-8|NA|NA|TRBJ1-5
CASSLRTAQPQHF
TGTGCCAGCAGCTTGAGGACAGCTCAGCCCCAGCATTTT
>12|TRBV5-1|NA|NA|TRBJ2-2
CASSLLAGAKFF
TGCGCCAGCAGCTTGTTAGCAGGGGCAAAGTTTTTT
>15|TRBV15|NA|NA|TRBJ1-6
CASSLGWRQQTHYHF
TGTGCCAGCAGCTTGGGCTGGAGACAACAAACCCACTACCACTTT
>16|TRBV15|NA|TRBD2|TRBJ2-1
CATSRDRQGLAGSLSF
TGTGCCACCAGCAGAGATAGACAGGGACTAGCGGGAAGTCTGTCCTTC
>15|TRBV2|few|NA|TRBJ2-3
CARKGGGVSTDTQYF
TGTGCCAGAAAGGGGGGTGGGGTTAGCACAGATACGCAGTATTTT
>13|TRBV7-2|medium-sized|NA|TRBJ1-6
CASSAGSGSPLHF
TGTGCCAGCAGCGCAGGTTCTGGGTCACCCCTCCACTTT
>15|TRBV7-2|NA|NA|TRBJ1-1
CASSLDVRRNTEAFF
TGTGCCAGCAGCTTAGATGTGAGACGGAACACTGAAGCTTTCTTT
>14|TRBV7-9|NA|NA|TRBJ1-1
CASSFERSGGSAFF
TGTGCCAGCAGCTTTGAAAGAAGCGGGGGGAGCGCTTTCTTT
>12|TRBV7-2|NA|NA|TRBJ2-2
CASSVVTETLFF
TGTGCCAGCAGCGTAGTTACGGAGACGCTGTTTTTT
>15|TRBV7-2|NA|NA|TRBJ1-5
CASSLAGGSDTQHHF
TGTGCCAGCAGCTTAGCGGGAGGCAGCGATACGCAGCATCATTTT
>13|TRBV7-8|NA|NA|TRBJ2-3
CASSYGGTDTPHF
TGTGCCAGCAGCTACGGGGGCACAGATACACCCCATTTT
>15|TRBV6-1|NA|NA|TRBJ2-3
CASSEVGRGTDTQYF
TGTGCCAGCAGTGAAGTGGGACGCGGCACAGATACGCAGTATTTT
>14|TRBV7-9|NA|NA|TRBJ1-6
CASSLSSCYSPLHF
TGTGCCAGCAGCTTGAGTTCCTGCTATTCACCCCTCCACTTT
>13|TRBV11-1|once|NA|TRBJ1-1
CASSSRVGAEAFF
TGTGCCAGCAGCTCACGGGTAGGGGCTGAAGCTTTCTTT
>13|TRBV2|NA|NA|TRBJ2-3
CSSWDGGTDTQYF
TGTAGCAGCTGGGACGGGGGCACCGATACGCAGTATTTT
>14|TRBV7-9|NA|NA|TRBJ2-3
CASSSGDTQDFRYF
TGTGCCAGCAGCAGCGGAGATACGCAGGATTTTCGGTACTTC
>12|TRBV29-1|few|TRBD1|TRBJ2-5
CSVGQGQETQYF
TGCAGCGTTGGACAGGGGCAAGAGACCCAGTACTTC
>13|TRBV10-2|NA|NA|TRBJ2-1
CASRQGLPGSQSF
TGTGCCAGCAGACAGGGACTCCCGGGAAGTCAGTCCTTC
>11|TRBV2|NA|NA|TRBJ1-1
CASSEGGEAFF
TGTGCCAGCAGTGAAGGTGGAGAAGCTTTCTTT
>16|TRBV7-9|once|NA|TRBJ2-6
CASSLVPRYGANVLTF
TGTGCCAGCAGCTTAGTGCCCAGGTACGGGGCCAACGTCCTGACTTTC
>15|TRBV9|once|NA|TRBJ2-3
CASSVFWETTYMEYF
TGTGCCAGCAGCGTATTCTGGGAGACGACATATATGGAGTATTTT
>14|TRBV7-2|NA|NA|TRBJ2-3
CASSLPGGPSTQYF
TGTGCCAGCAGCTTGCCTGGAGGTCCCAGTACCCAGTATTTT
>14|TRBV2|NA|TRBD1|TRBJ2-2
CASKRTGDSGELFF
TGTGCCAGCAAGCGTACAGGGGATTCCGGGGAGCTGTTTTTT
>16|TRBV7-8|NA|NA|TRBJ2-1
CASSLQRGGGTHEQFF
TGTGCCAGCAGCTTACAAAGAGGCGGCGGGACGCATGAGCAGTTCTTC
>15|TRBV11-2|NA|TRBD2|TRBJ2-3
CASSLNLAGDRTQYF
TGTGCCAGCAGCTTAAACCTAGCGGGGGACCGTACGCAGTATTTT
>14|TRBV9|NA|NA|TRBJ1-6
CASSEGRQSTDTHF
TGTGCCAGCAGCGAGGGGAGACAGAGCACAGACACGCACTTT
>15|TRBV9|NA|NA|TRBJ2-2
CASGGAADIQYFRFF
TGTGCCAGCGGAGGAGCAGCGGACATTCAGTACTTCCGGTTTTTT
>13|TRBV20-1|NA|NA|TRBJ2-1
CSASRWVGDEQFF
TGCAGTGCTAGTCGTTGGGTTGGAGATGAGCAGTTCTTC
>15|TRBV7-9|NA|NA|TRBJ1-1
CASSSEGSEQFFAFF
NA
>17|TRBV9|NA|NA|TRBJ2-3
CASSSPRVGRTTDTQYF
TGTGCCAGCAGCTCCCCCCGGGTGGGGCGGACCACAGATACGCAGTATTTT
>14|TRBV7-9|NA|TRBD1|TRBJ1-5
CASSRQGRNQPQHF
TGTGCCAGCAGCCGACAGGGACGCAATCAGCCCCAGCATTTT
>12|TRBV15|NA|NA|TRBJ2-3
CASSIGSDQQYF
TGTGCCAGCAGCATAGGGTCAGATCAGCAGTATTTT